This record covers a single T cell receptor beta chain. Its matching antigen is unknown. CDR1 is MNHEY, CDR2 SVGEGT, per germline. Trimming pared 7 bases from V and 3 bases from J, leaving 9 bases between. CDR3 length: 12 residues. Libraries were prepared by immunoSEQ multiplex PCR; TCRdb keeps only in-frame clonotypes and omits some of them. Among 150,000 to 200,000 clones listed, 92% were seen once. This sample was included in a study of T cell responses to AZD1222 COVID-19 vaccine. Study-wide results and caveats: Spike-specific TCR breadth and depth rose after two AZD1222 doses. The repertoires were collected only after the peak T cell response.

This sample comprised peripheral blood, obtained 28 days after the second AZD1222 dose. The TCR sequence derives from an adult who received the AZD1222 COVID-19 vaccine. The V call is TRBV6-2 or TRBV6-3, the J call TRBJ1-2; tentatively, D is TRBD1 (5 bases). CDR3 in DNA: TGTGCCAGCACCCCAGGGTACTATGGCTACACCTTC. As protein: CASTPGYYGYTF.